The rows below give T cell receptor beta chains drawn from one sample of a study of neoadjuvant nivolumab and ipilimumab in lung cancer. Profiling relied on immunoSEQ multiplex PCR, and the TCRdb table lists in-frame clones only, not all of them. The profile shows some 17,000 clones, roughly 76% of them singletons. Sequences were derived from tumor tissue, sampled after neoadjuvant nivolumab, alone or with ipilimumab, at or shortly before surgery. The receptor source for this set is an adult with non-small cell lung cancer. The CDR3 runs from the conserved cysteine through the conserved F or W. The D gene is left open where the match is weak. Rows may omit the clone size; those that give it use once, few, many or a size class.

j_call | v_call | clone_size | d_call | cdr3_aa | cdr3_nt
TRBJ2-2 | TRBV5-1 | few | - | CASRTTNTGELFF | TGCGCCAGCAGGACAACGAACACCGGGGAGCTGTTTTTT
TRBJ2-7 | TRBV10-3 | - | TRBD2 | CATSSGVSYEQYF | TGTGCCACCTCTAGCGGGGTCTCCTACGAGCAGTACTTC
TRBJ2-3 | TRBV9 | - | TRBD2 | CASSVASGYTDTQYF | TGTGCCAGCAGCGTAGCTAGCGGATACACAGATACGCAGTATTTT
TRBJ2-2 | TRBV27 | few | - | CASRPLGGPTGELFF | TGTGCCAGCAGACCTCTCGGGGGTCCGACCGGGGAGCTGTTTTTT
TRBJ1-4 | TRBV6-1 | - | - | CASSEDRAEKLFF | TGTGCCAGCAGTGAAGACAGGGCTGAAAAACTGTTTTTT
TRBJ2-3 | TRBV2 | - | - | CASVSQGPTDTQYF | TGTGCCAGCGTTTCCCAGGGACCCACAGATACGCAGTATTTT
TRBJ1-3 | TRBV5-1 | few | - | CASSLSSYIPGNTIYF | TGCGCCAGCAGCTTGAGCAGTTACATACCTGGAAACACCATATATTTT
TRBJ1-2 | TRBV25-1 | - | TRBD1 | CASGQGGAYGYTF | TGTGCCAGCGGACAGGGGGGGGCTTATGGCTACACCTTC
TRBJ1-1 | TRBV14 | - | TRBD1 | CASSQIGTGGTTEAFF | TGTGCCAGCAGCCAAATCGGGACAGGAGGGACCACTGAAGCTTTCTTT
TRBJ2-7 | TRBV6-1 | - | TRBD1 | CASSAGQGAYEQYF | TGTGCCAGCAGTGCAGGACAGGGGGCCTACGAGCAGTACTTC
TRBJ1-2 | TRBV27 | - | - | CASSLSTVFEGYTF | TGTGCCAGCAGTTTATCCACAGTGTTCGAGGGCTACACCTTC
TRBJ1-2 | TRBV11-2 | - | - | CASSFDSGGYTF | TGTGCCAGCAGCTTCGACAGTGGCGGCTACACCTTC
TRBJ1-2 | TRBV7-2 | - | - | CASSLAAGSRGYGYTF | TGTGCCAGCAGCTTGGCGGCAGGGAGCCGGGGCTATGGCTACACCTTC
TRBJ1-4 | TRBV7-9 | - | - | CASSLGQGEEKLFF | TGTGCCAGCAGCTTGGGGCAGGGCGAGGAAAAACTGTTTTTT
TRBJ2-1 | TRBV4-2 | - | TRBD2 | CASSQERGGINSEQFF | TGTGCCAGCAGCCAAGAGCGGGGGGGGATTAATAGTGAGCAGTTCTTC
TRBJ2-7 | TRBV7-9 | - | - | CASSPALQVYEQYF | TGTGCCAGCAGCCCAGCACTCCAGGTATACGAGCAGTACTTC
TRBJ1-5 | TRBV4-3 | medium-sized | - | CASSQDTGPKHF | TGCGCCAGCAGCCAAGATACAGGCCCAAAGCATTTT
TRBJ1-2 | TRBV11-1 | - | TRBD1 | CASSPVTGTVIFGYTF | TGTGCCAGCAGTCCCGTAACCGGGACAGTGATATTCGGCTACACCTTC
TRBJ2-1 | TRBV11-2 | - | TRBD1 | CASRSQGANEQFF | TGTGCCAGCAGATCACAGGGGGCAAATGAGCAGTTCTTC
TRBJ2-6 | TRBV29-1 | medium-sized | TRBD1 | CSVGSGTGGLSGANVLTF | TGCAGCGTCGGCTCCGGGACAGGGGGACTCTCGGGGGCCAACGTCCTGACTTTC
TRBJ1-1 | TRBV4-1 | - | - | CASSLWHRLPEAFF | TGCGCCAGCAGCCTCTGGCACAGGCTCCCTGAAGCTTTCTTT
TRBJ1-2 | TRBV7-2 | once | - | CASSPVSGADTLYGYTF | TGTGCCAGCAGCCCAGTAAGCGGGGCCGACACTCTCTATGGCTACACCTTC
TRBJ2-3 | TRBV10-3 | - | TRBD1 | CAISDLTGAKDTQYF | TGTGCCATCAGTGACTTGACAGGGGCAAAAGATACGCAGTATTTT
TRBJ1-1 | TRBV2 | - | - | CASMRDPNTEAFF | TGTGCCAGCATGAGGGACCCGAACACTGAAGCTTTCTTT
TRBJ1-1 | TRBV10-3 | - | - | CAISESGGYTEAFF | TGTGCCATCAGTGAGTCGGGAGGGTACACTGAAGCTTTCTTT
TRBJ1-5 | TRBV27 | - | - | CASSFGRGYQPQHF | TGTGCCAGCAGTTTCGGTCGGGGGTATCAGCCCCAGCATTTT
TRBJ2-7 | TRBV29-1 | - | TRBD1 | CSVEDRGFEQYF | TGCAGCGTGGAAGACAGGGGATTCGAGCAGTACTTC
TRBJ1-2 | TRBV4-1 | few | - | CASSHVGVSYGYTF | TGCGCCAGCAGCCACGTGGGAGTTAGCTATGGCTACACCTTC
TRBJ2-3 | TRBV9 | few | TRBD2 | CASSERGVMDTQYF | TGTGCCAGCTCGGAGCGGGGGGTAATGGATACGCAGTATTTT
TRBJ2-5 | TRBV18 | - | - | CASSPSPETQYF | TGTGCCAGCTCGCCCTCCCCAGAGACCCAGTACTTC
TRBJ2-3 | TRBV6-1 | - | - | CASSEGQPTDTQYF | TGTGCCAGCAGTGAAGGTCAGCCCACAGATACGCAGTATTTT
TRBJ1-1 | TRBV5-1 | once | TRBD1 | CASSLGQGQGGTEAFF | TGCGCCAGCAGCTTGGGACAGGGACAAGGGGGCACTGAAGCTTTCTTT
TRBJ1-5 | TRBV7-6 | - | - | CASSLRGQPQHF | TGTGCCAGCAGCTTAAGGGGACAGCCCCAGCATTTT
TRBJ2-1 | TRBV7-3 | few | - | CASSGGADNEQFF | TGTGCCAGCAGCGGGGGGGCTGACAATGAGCAGTTCTTC
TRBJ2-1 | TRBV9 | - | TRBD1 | CASSVMGQGVGNEQFF | TGTGCCAGCAGCGTAATGGGACAGGGGGTAGGAAATGAGCAGTTCTTC
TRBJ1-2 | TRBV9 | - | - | CASTLIDRLYGYTF | TGTGCCAGCACCCTAATTGACAGACTCTATGGCTACACCTTC
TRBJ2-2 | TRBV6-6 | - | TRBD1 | CASSSTGMELFF | TGTGCCAGCAGTTCGACAGGGATGGAGCTGTTTTTT
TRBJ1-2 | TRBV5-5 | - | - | CASSPLGGAGYTF | TGTGCCAGCAGTCCGCTCGGCGGGGCCGGCTACACCTTC
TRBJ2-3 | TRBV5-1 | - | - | CASSRQYTDTQYF | TGCGCCAGCAGCAGGCAGTACACAGATACGCAGTATTTT
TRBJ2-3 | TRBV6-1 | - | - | CASTPADTQYF | TGTGCCAGCACCCCGGCAGATACGCAGTATTTT
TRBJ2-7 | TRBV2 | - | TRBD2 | CATWDGGASYEQYF | TGTGCCACCTGGGACGGGGGGGCTTCCTACGAGCAGTACTTC
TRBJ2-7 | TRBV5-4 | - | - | CASSAGLYEQYF | TGTGCCAGCAGCGCGGGACTCTACGAGCAGTACTTC
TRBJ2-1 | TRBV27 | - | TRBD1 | CASSFWTGGESYNEQFF | TGTGCCAGCAGTTTTTGGACAGGGGGCGAGTCCTACAATGAGCAGTTCTTC
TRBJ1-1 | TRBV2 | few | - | CASSADTNTEAFF | TGTGCCAGCAGTGCAGACACGAACACTGAAGCTTTCTTT
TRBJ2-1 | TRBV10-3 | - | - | CAISESRAGEYDEQFF | TGTGCCATCAGTGAGTCTCGGGCAGGGGAATATGATGAGCAGTTCTTC
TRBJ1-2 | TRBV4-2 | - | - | CASSQDENSNYGYTF | TGTGCCAGCAGCCAAGATGAAAACAGCAACTATGGCTACACCTTC
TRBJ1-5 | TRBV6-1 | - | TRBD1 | CASSDRGLDQPQHF | TGTGCCAGCAGTGACAGGGGGCTGGATCAGCCCCAGCATTTT
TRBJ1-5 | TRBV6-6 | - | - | CASSWGGSNQPQHF | TGTGCCAGCAGTTGGGGAGGGAGCAATCAGCCCCAGCATTTT
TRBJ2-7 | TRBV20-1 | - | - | CSARERYEQYF | TGCAGTGCTAGAGAGAGATACGAGCAGTACTTC
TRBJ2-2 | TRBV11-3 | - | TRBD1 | CASSPTGTGELFF | TGTGCCAGCAGCCCGACAGGGACCGGGGAGCTGTTTTTT
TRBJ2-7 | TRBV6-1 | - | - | CASSETRPEQYF | TGTGCCAGCAGTGAGACTAGACCCGAGCAGTACTTC
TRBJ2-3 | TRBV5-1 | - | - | CASSLEQPWDPQYF | TGCGCCAGCAGCTTGGAACAGCCATGGGATCCGCAGTATTTT